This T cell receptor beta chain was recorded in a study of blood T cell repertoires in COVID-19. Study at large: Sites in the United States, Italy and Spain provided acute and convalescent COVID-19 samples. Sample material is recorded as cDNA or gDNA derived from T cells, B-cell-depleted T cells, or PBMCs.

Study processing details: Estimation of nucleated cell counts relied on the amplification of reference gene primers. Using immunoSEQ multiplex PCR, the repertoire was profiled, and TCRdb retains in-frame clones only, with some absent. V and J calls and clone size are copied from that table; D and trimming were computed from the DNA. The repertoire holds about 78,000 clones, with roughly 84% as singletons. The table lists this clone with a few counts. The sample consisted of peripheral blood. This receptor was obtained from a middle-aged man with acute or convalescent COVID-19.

The CDR3 spells CASSIPTGGSEKLFF. The CDR3 bases are TGTGCCAGTAGTATCCCGACAGGGGGTAGTGAAAAACTGTTTTTT. The chain employs TRBV19 and TRBJ1-4, with TRBD1 identical over 9 bases. The V gene end was trimmed by 3 bases and the J gene end by 7 bases; junction bases not matched to a gene: 6. The CDR3 consists of 15 residues. The germline V gene encodes CDR1 LNHDA and CDR2 SQIVND (reference sequence).